This T cell receptor (beta chain) was captured by sequencing in a study of T cell responses to AZD1222 COVID-19 vaccine. Study at large: The study pooled second doses at about 4 or about 12 weeks. Study-wide results and limits: Seropositivity was recorded at baseline in only six AZD1222 recipients. Sampling that yielded the repertoires occurred only after the peak T cell response.

Profiling relied on immunoSEQ multiplex PCR, and the TCRdb table lists in-frame clones only, not all of them. The sample shows roughly 170,000 clones, 90% of them seen only once. As to this clone: Antigen unknown.

Germline V gives CDR1 SGHTA, CDR2 FQGTGA. V was shortened by 1 base and J by 2 bases, with 5 bases between the two germline ends. The CDR3 extends over 13 amino acids. Sequencing was performed on peripheral blood, taken on day 0 of AZD1222 vaccination. The rearrangement links TRBV7-3 to TRBJ1-1, with D unresolved. The TCR sequence derives from an adult in good health. In DNA form, the CDR3 reads TGTGCCAGCAGCTTAAACGGAAACACTGAAGCTTTCTTT. As protein: CASSLNGNTEAFF.